These 15 T cell receptor beta chains originate from one sample sequenced in a study of blood T cell repertoires in COVID-19. Sequenced by immunoSEQ multiplex PCR; TCRdb stores in-frame clones only, minus some. Of about 250,000 clones in the sample, approximately 90% were seen once. Source material: PBMCs or T cells enriched from blood (not recorded which). Receptor source: a man younger than 35 who had recovered from COVID-19.

The chain's CDR3 is CASSVTGTGGEKLFF. Written as DNA, the CDR3 is TGCGCCAGCAGCGTTACCGGGACAGGGGGCGAAAAACTGTTTTTT. The V call is TRBV5-1, the J call TRBJ1-4; 12 nucleotides align to TRBD1. The CDR3 is made up of 15 amino acids. V was pared by 4 bases and J by 8 bases, with 6 bases of the junction left unmatched. Per germline, CDR1 SGHRS and CDR2 YFSETQ.

This chain connects TRBV27 to TRBJ2-3; 7 nucleotides match TRBD2. With V trimmed by 3 bases and J by 1 base, 4 bases remained unmatched. Germline V gene lookup returns CDR1 MNHEY and CDR2 SMNVEV (reference sequence). The CDR3 totals 15 residues. CDR3 residues: CASSLVRGGTDTQYF. DNA for the CDR3: TGTGCCAGCAGTTTGGTTCGGGGGGGCACAGATACGCAGTATTTT.

The chain couples TRBV6-1 to TRBJ1-3, with D perhaps matching TRBD1 (6 bases). From germline, CDR1 is MNHNS and CDR2 SASEGT. The CDR3 length is 14 residues. V gave up 3 bases and J gave up 2 bases, with 8 bases separating them. CDR3 residues: CASSDRGPGNTIYF. The CDR3 DNA reads as TGTGCCAGCAGTGACAGGGGACCTGGAAACACCATATATTTT.

This chain links TRBV3-1 (or the pseudogene TRBV3-2) with TRBJ2-7, with 8 bases fitting TRBD1. The CDR3 loop spans 15 amino acids. Germline loops: CDR1 LGHDT, CDR2 YNNKEL (reference sequence). V lost 1 base to trimming and J lost 4 bases; unmatched junction nucleotides: 6. The CDR3 protein is CASSQVQDRAYEQYF. Here the CDR3 DNA reads TGTGCCAGCAGCCAAGTTCAGGACAGGGCGTACGAGCAGTACTTC.

The chain recombines TRBV28 with TRBJ1-5, with D maybe TRBD1 (5 bases). The V gene's germline CDR1 is MDHEN and CDR2 SYDVKM. The CDR3 is made up of 16 amino acids. V lost 0 bases and J 0 bases, leaving 9 bases between the germline ends. CDR3 coding DNA: TGTGCCAGCAGTTTATGGGACACTGATAGCAATCAGCCCCAGCATTTT. This sequence encodes CASSLWDTDSNQPQHF.

V gene TRBV14 combines with J gene TRBJ2-3; TRBD1 is a possible D gene (5 bases). Germline CDR1 SGHDN, CDR2 FVKESK. The V end lost 0 bases, the J end lost 3 bases, and 10 bases lay between the germline ends. The CDR3 loop spans 15 amino acids. The CDR3 here is CASSQDRDGTDTQYF. CDR3 DNA: TGTGCCAGCAGCCAAGACAGGGATGGGACAGATACGCAGTATTTT.

The V call is TRBV3-1 (or the pseudogene TRBV3-2), the J call TRBJ2-5; D possibly corresponds to TRBD1 (5 bases). V was pared by 2 bases and J by 11 bases, with 9 bases between. CDR1 and CDR2 from the germline V gene are LGHDT and YNNKEL (reference sequence). The CDR3 spans 11 residues. Written as DNA, the CDR3 is TGTGCCAGCAGCCAACTGCAGGGACAGTACTTC. It translates to CASSQLQGQYF.

The rearrangement joins TRBV19 to TRBJ2-7, with a weak D call TRBD2 (6 bases). V was shortened by 3 bases and J by 2 bases, with 14 bases between the two germline ends. Germline V gene lookup returns CDR1 LNHDA and CDR2 SQIVND (reference sequence). This CDR3 region has 15 residues. In nucleotides, the CDR3 is TGTGCCAGTAGTATCCGGCTAGCGTCTCCCTACGAGCAGTACTTC. Its translation: CASSIRLASPYEQYF.

The V gene is TRBV6-5, the J gene TRBJ2-5, with 7 bases matching TRBD1. V was pared by 5 bases and J by 1 base, with 7 bases of the junction left unmatched. CDR3 size: 15 residues. The germline V gene encodes CDR1 MNHEY and CDR2 SVGAGI. The CDR3 DNA reads as TGTGCCAGCAGTAGAGACAGGGTGGGCCAAGAGACCCAGTACTTC. Translation: CASSRDRVGQETQYF.

The V gene is TRBV7-9, the J gene TRBJ2-7; 9 bases fit TRBD1. Trimming at V came to 7 bases and at J to 5 bases, leaving 15 bases not matched to a gene. Germline values: CDR1 SEHNR, CDR2 FQNEAQ (reference sequence). This CDR3 has 16 amino acids. CDR3 in amino acids: CASTPSTGQGSNEQYF. The CDR3 DNA is TGTGCCAGCACCCCCTCGACGGGACAGGGAAGTAACGAGCAGTACTTC.

The chain links TRBV28 to TRBJ1-4, with 7 positions matching TRBD1. The junction had 3 bases not matched to a gene; V was cut back by 6 bases and J by 8 bases. The CDR3 is 12 amino acids. CDR1 and CDR2 from the germline V gene are MDHEN and SYDVKM. The CDR3 nucleotides read TGTGCCAGCAGCACAGGGGACGAAAAACTGTTTTTT. As protein: CASSTGDEKLFF. The entire variable domain, with the rest obtained from reference TRBV28 and TRBJ1-4, is as follows: DVKVTQSSRYLVKRTGEKVFLECVQDMDHENMFWYRQDPGLGLRLIYFSYDVKMKEKGDIPEGYSVSREKKERFSLILESASTNQTSMYLCASSTGDEKLFFGSGTQLSVL.

V gene TRBV6-5 combines with J gene TRBJ2-2; 7 bases map to TRBD1. CDR3 length equals 14 residues. V gave up 5 bases and J gave up 5 bases; unmatched junction bases: 5. Germline V gene sequence: CDR1 MNHEY, CDR2 SVGAGI. In nucleotides, the CDR3 is TGTGCCAGCAGTAGGGACAGTCGGACCGGGGAGCTGTTTTTT. Translation gives CASSRDSRTGELFF.

The gene calls are TRBV28 and TRBJ2-1; TRBD2 aligns across 8 bases. V lost 9 bases and J lost 3; bases outside the gene matches: 13. This CDR3 comprises 16 residues. Germline CDR1 reads MDHEN; CDR2 reads SYDVKM. The CDR3 reads CASTLRGTRGYNEQFF. The CDR3, as DNA: TGTGCCAGTACCCTCCGCGGGACTAGAGGCTACAATGAGCAGTTCTTC. The full variable domain, completed using reference TRBV28 and TRBJ2-1, is DVKVTQSSRYLVKRTGEKVFLECVQDMDHENMFWYRQDPGLGLRLIYFSYDVKMKEKGDIPEGYSVSREKKERFSLILESASTNQTSMYLCASTLRGTRGYNEQFFGPGTRLTVL.

This rearrangement joins TRBV5-4 to TRBJ1-2; 9 bases match TRBD1. V lost 5 bases, J lost 8 bases, and 10 bases stayed unmatched. From germline, CDR1 is SGHNT and CDR2 YYREEE (reference sequence). CDR3 length equals 14 residues. The CDR3 loop reads CASRPGQGVVGYTF. As DNA, the CDR3 is TGTGCCAGCAGACCGGGACAGGGAGTAGTAGGCTACACCTTC. Together with reference TRBV5-4 and TRBJ1-2, the CDR3 gives the full variable domain: ETGVTQSPTHLIKTRGQQVTLRCSSQSGHNTVSWYQQALGQGPQFIFQYYREEENGRGNFPPRFSGLQFPNYSSELNVNALELDDSALYLCASRPGQGVVGYTFGSGTRLTVV.

The genes are TRBV27 and TRBJ2-1, with 9 bases matching TRBD2. The germline V gene encodes CDR1 MNHEY and CDR2 SMNVEV (reference sequence). V lost 5 bases and J lost 10; bases outside the gene matches: 15. This CDR3 region has 16 residues. CDR3 residues: CASSIQSGRRGGEQFF. The CDR3 bases are TGTGCCAGCAGTATCCAAAGCGGGAGGAGGGGCGGGGAGCAGTTCTTC.